The sequence of this T cell receptor (beta chain) was determined in a study of T cell responses to AZD1222 COVID-19 vaccine. Libraries were prepared by immunoSEQ multiplex PCR; TCRdb keeps only in-frame clonotypes and omits some of them. The sample lists 46,000 or so clones, 90% occurring once. The germline V gene encodes CDR1 MGHRA and CDR2 YSYEKL. The CDR3 has 18 residues. The junction had 5 bases not matched to a gene; V was cut back by 2 bases and J by 2 bases. The chain combines TRBV4-1 with TRBJ2-2, with 13 bases fitting TRBD2. This clonotype was obtained from an adult who received the AZD1222 COVID-19 vaccine. The sequencing used peripheral blood, collected 28 days after the second AZD1222 dose. The CDR3 reads CASSQMRLAGGNTGELFF. CDR3 in DNA: TGCGCCAGCAGCCAAATGCGACTAGCGGGGGGAAACACCGGGGAGCTGTTTTTT.